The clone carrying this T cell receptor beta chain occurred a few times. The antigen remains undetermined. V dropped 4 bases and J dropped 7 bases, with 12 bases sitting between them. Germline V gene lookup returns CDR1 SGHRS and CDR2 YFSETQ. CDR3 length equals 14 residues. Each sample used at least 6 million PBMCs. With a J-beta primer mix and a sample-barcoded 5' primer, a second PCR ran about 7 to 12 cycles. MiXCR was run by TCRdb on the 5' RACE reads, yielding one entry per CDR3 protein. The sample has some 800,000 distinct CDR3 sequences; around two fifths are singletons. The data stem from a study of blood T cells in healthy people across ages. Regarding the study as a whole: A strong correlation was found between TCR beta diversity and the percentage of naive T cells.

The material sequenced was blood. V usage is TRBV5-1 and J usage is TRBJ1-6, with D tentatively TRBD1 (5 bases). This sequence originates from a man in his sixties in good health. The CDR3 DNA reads TGCGCCAGCAGCCCGGACAAGCACAATTCACCCCTCCACTTT. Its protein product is CASSPDKHNSPLHF.